This T cell receptor beta chain comes out of a study of blood T cell repertoires in COVID-19 (TCRdb year 2020). For context, the study as a whole: Samples covering the acute and convalescent phases of COVID-19 were provided by collaborators in the United States, Italy and Spain. The prospective study material was composed of cDNA or gDNA derived from T cells, B-cell-depleted T cells, or PBMCs. Deeply sampled blood TCRbeta repertoires from subjects exposed to, actively infected with, or recovered from COVID-19 were included in the dataset. The repertoires were released in a freely available public database intended as a resource for research on the immune response to SARS-CoV-2. Samples were obtained from the ongoing ImmuneRACE study (first 160 participants) and from about 1,300 subjects provided by 6 global collaborators. Sample metadata almost always included a de-identified subject ID, COVID-19 status, age in years and sex. Where available, HLA class I and class II types were taken from metadata supplied by the sample provider and were not determined by assay-based typing. Overall results and qualifications from the work: How much clinical and demographic metadata was included differed by source and by participant, and the metadata was provided uncurated.

Reading from cysteine to phenylalanine, the CDR3 counts 16 amino acids. Only the CDR3 DNA stays, 48 bases, in frame from base 1. V loses 4 bases of germline sequence and J loses 1 base, and the interval between the two ends is 17 bases. Reading the germline V gene gives CDR1 ENHRY and CDR2 SYGVKD. A remark on this clone: Its binding antigen is unknown. Nothing much larger sits one base from this clone, and base qualities are not available.

Whole blood was collected in K2EDTA tubes by collaborating institutions according to the institutions' own protocols. For TCRbeta analysis, collaborators shipped samples in one of three forms: frozen whole blood, isolated PBMCs, or DNA extracted from either of those sample types. The immunoSEQ Assay, a bias-controlled multiplex PCR, was used to amplify TCRbeta CDR3 regions from genomic DNA. The paper's data handling went like this. The number of nucleated cells in each sample was estimated from the amplification of reference gene primers within the assay. To quantify the absolute abundance of each unique TCRbeta CDR3 rearrangement, sequence reads were collapsed and filtered. For each sample, productive Simpson clonality was calculated as the square root of Simpson's diversity index across productive rearrangements. In its TCRdb copy, this immuneACCESS table keeps in-frame sequences only and misses some clones. Where compared with another copy, unresolved V genes explain less than half of these, and the others have no known cause. D and trimming come from the DNA, and the V and J calls and clone size come from that table. This sample gives roughly 150,000 clones in total; roughly 88% of them show up just once. The ten largest clones take up 2% to 3% of the sample.

The sample was peripheral blood. The chain is made from TRBV10-3 and TRBJ2-7, with TRBD1 as a weak D call on 6 bases. The TCR sequence derives from a man between 18 and 35 years old with acute or convalescent COVID-19. The CDR3 region: CAISGFSTGQSYEQYF. The sequence in DNA is TGTGCCATCAGTGGGTTCTCCACAGGACAGTCCTACGAGCAGTACTTC.